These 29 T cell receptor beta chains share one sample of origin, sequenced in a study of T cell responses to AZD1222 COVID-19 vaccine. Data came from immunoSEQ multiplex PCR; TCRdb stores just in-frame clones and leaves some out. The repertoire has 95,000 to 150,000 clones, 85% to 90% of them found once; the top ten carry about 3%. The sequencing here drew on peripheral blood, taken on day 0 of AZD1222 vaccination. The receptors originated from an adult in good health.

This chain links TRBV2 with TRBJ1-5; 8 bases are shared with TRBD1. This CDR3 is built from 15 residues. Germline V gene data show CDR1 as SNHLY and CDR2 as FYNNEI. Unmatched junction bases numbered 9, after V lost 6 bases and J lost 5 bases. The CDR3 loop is CASSQDRANYQPQHF. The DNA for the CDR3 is TGTGCCAGCAGCCAGGACAGGGCTAATTATCAGCCCCAGCATTTT. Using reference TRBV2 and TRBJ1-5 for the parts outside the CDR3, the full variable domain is EPEVTQTPSHQVTQMGQEVILRCVPISNHLYFYWYRQILGQKVEFLVSFYNNEISEKSEIFDDQFSVERPDGSNFTLKIRSTKLEDSAMYFCASSQDRANYQPQHFGDGTRLSIL.

The CDR3 region has the DNA TGTGCCAGCAAGAGGCCCAGCTCCTACGAGCAGTACTTC. Translation: CASKRPSSYEQYF. The rearrangement uses TRBV6-5 and TRBJ2-7; D remains ambiguous. The germline CDR1 and CDR2 sequences are MNHEY and SVGAGI. The ends were cut back, 7 bases at V and 0 bases at J, with 10 bases in the middle. CDR3 length equals 13 residues.

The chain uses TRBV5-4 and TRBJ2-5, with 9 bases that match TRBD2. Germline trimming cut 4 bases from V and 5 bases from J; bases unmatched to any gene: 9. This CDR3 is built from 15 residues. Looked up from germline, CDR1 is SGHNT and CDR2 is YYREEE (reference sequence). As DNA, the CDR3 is TGTGCCAGCAGCACAATAGCGGGGGCCGGGGAGACCCAGTACTTC. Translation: CASSTIAGAGETQYF.

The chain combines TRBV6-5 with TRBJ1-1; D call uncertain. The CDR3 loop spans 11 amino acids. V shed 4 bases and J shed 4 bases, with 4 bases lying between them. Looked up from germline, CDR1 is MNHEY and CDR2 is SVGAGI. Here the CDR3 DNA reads TGTGCCAGCAGTTCCCTCACTGAAGCTTTCTTT. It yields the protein CASSSLTEAFF.

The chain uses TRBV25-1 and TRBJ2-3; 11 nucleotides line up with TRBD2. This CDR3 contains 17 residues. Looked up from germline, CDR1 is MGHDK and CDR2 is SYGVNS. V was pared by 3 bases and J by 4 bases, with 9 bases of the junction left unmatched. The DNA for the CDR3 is TGTGCCAGCAGTGAGCGGGTTAGCGGGAGGGGTGCAGATACGCAGTATTTT. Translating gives CASSERVSGRGADTQYF.

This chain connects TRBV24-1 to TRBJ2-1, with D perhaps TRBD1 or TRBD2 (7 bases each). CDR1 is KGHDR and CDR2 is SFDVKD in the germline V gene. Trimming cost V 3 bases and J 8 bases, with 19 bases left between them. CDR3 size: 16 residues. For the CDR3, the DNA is TGTGCCACCAGTGATCCAAGACAGGGAGGGTACGATGAGCAGTTCTTC. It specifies CATSDPRQGGYDEQFF.

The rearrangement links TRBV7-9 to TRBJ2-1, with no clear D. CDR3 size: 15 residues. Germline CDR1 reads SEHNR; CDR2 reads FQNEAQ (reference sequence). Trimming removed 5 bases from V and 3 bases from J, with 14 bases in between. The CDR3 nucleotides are TGTGCCAGCAGCCCAAAGGCGGCCATCTACAATGAGCAGTTCTTC. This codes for CASSPKAAIYNEQFF.

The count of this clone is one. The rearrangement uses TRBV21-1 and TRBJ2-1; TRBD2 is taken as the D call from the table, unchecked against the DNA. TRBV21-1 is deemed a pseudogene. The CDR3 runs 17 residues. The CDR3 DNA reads TGTGCCAGCAGCAAAGGTCGGGAGAAAACCCATATGGATGAGCAGTTCTTC. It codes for CASSKGREKTHMDEQFF.

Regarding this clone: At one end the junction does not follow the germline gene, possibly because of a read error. The CDR3 sequence: CANSFTGNEKLFF. CDR3 in DNA: TGTGCCAACAGCTTTACCGGGAATGAAAAACTGTTTTTT. The chain carries TRBV5-8 and TRBJ1-4; D is undetermined. The germline V gene has CDR1 SGHTS and CDR2 YDEGEE. This CDR3 region has 13 residues.

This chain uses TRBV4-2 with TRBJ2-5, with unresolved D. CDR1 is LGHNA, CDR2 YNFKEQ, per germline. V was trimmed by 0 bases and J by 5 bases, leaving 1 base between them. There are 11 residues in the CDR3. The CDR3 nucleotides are TGTGCCAGCAGCCAAGATGAGACCCAGTACTTC. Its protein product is CASSQDETQYF.

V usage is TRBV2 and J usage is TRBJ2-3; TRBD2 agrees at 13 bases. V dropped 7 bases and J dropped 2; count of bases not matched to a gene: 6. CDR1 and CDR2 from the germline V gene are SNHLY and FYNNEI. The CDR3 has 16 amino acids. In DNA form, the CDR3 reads TGTGCCAGCAAAACCGGACTAGCGGGGGCCACAGATACGCAGTATTTT. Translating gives CASKTGLAGATDTQYF. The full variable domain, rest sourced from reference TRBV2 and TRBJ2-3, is EPEVTQTPSHQVTQMGQEVILRCVPISNHLYFYWYRQILGQKVEFLVSFYNNEISEKSEIFDDQFSVERPDGSNFTLKIRSTKLEDSAMYFCASKTGLAGATDTQYFGPGTRLTVL.

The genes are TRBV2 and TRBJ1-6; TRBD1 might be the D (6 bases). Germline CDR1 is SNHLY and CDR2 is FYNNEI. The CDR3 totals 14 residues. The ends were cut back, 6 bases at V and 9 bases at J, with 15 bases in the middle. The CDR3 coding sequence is TGTGCCAGCAGGACGGACAGAGGAGGTTCACCCCTCCACTTT. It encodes CASRTDRGGSPLHF.

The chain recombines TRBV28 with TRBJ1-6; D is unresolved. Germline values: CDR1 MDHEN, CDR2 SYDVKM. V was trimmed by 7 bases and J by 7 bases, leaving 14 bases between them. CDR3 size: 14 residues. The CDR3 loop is CASNVGRVNSPLHF. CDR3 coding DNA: TGTGCCAGCAACGTCGGACGGGTGAATTCACCCCTCCACTTT. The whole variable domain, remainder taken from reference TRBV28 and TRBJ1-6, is DVKVTQSSRYLVKRTGEKVFLECVQDMDHENMFWYRQDPGLGLRLIYFSYDVKMKEKGDIPEGYSVSREKKERFSLILESASTNQTSMYLCASNVGRVNSPLHFGNGTRLTVT.

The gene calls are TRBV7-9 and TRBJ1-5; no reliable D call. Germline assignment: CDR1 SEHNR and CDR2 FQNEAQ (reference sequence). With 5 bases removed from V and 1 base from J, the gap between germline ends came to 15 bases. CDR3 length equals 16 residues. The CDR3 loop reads CASSGPGWQSNQPQHF. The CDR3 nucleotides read TGTGCCAGCAGCGGGCCGGGGTGGCAGAGCAATCAGCCCCAGCATTTT.

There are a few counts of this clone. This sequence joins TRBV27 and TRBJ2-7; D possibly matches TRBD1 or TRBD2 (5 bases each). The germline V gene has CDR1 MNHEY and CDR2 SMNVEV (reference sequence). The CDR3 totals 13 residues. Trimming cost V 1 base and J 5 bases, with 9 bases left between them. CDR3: CASSLFRGDEQYF. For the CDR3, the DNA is TGTGCCAGCAGTTTATTTAGAGGGGACGAGCAGTACTTC.

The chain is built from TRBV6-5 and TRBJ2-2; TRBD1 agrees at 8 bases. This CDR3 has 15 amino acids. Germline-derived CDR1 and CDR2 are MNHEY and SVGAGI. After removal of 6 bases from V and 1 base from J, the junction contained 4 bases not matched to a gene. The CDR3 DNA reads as TGTGCCAGCAGCCGGACAGGGTTGAACACCGGGGAGCTGTTTTTT. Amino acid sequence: CASSRTGLNTGELFF.

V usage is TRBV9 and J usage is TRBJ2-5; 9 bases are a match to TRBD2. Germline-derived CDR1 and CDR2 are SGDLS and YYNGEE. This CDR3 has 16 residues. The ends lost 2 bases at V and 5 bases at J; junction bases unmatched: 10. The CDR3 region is CASSVGTSKFGETQYF. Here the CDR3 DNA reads TGTGCCAGCAGCGTTGGGACTAGCAAATTCGGGGAGACCCAGTACTTC.

The DNA for the CDR3 is TGTGCCACCGACGACAGAAGGGACCTAAGGGACACTGAAGCTTTCTTT. Translated: CATDDRRDLRDTEAFF. The chain employs TRBV7-3 and TRBJ1-1; perhaps TRBD1 as D (5 bases). The ends were cut back, 10 bases at V and 3 bases at J, with 24 bases in the middle. Germline values: CDR1 SGHTA, CDR2 FQGTGA. There are 16 residues in the CDR3.

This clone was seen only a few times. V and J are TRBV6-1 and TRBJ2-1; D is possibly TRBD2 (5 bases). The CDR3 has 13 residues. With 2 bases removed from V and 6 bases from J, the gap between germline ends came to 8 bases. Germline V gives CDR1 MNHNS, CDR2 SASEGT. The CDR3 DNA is TGTGCCAGCAGTGAATTGAGGGTCAATGAGCAGTTCTTC. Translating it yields CASSELRVNEQFF.

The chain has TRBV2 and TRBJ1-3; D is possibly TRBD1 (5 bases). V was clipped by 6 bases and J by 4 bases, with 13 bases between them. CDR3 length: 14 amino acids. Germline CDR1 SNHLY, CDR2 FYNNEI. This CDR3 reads CASSVGGGGNTIYF. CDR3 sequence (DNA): TGTGCCAGCAGCGTGGGGGGTGGAGGAAACACCATATATTTT. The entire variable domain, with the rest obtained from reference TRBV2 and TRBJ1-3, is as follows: EPEVTQTPSHQVTQMGQEVILRCVPISNHLYFYWYRQILGQKVEFLVSFYNNEISEKSEIFDDQFSVERPDGSNFTLKIRSTKLEDSAMYFCASSVGGGGNTIYFGEGSWLTVV.

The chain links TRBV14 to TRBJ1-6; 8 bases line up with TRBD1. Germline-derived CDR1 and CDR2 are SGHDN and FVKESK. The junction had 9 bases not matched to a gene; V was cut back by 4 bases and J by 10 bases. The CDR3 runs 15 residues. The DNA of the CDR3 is TGTGCCAGCAGCCTCCACGGACAGGGAGGGTCACCCCTCCACTTT. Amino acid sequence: CASSLHGQGGSPLHF.

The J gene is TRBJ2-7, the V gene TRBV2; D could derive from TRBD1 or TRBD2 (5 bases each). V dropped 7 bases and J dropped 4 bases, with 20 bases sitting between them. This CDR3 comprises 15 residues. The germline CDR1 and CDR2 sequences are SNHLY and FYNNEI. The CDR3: CASNRDGLPSYEQYF. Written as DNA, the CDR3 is TGTGCCAGCAATAGGGACGGTTTACCGTCGTACGAGCAGTACTTC.

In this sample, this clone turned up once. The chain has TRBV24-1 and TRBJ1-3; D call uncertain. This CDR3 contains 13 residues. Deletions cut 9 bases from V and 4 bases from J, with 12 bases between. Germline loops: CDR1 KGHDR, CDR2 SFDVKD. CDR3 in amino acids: CATVPGLGNTIYF. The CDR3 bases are TGTGCCACCGTACCGGGGTTAGGAAACACCATATATTTT.

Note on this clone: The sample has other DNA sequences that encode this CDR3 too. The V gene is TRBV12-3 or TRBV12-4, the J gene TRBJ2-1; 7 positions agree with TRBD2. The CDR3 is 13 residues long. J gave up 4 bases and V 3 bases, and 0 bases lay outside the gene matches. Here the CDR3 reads CASSLGGYNEQFF. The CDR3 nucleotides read TGTGCCAGCAGTTTGGGAGGGTACAATGAGCAGTTCTTC.

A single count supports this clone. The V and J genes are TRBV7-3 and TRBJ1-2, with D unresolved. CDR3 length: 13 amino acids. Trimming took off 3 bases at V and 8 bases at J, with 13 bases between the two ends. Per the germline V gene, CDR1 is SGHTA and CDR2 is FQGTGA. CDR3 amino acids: CASSFGGIAGYTF. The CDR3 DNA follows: TGTGCCAGCAGCTTCGGAGGGATCGCCGGCTACACCTTC.

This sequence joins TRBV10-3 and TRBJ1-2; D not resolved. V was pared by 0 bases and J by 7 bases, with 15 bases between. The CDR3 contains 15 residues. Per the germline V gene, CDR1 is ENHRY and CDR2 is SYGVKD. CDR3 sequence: CAISESGGRFLGYTF. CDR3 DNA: TGTGCCATCAGTGAGTCGGGAGGACGATTCCTTGGCTACACCTTC.

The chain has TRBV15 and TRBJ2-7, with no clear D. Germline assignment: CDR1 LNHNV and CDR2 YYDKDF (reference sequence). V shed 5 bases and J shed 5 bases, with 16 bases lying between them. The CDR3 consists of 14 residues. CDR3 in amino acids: CATSGTMASHEQYF. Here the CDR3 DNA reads TGTGCCACCAGCGGTACCATGGCCAGCCACGAGCAGTACTTC.

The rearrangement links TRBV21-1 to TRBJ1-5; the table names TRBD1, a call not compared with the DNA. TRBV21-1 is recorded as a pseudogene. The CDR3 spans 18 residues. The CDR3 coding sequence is TGTGCCAGCAGCAAGAAGGGGACAGGGGGGAATAGCAATCAGCCCCAGCATTTT. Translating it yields CASSKKGTGGNSNQPQHF.

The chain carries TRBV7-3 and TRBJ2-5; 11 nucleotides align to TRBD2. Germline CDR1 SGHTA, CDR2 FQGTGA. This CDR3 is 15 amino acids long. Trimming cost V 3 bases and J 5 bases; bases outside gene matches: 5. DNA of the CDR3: TGTGCCAGCAGCTTGTTAGCGGGGGGGCTTGAGACCCAGTACTTC. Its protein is CASSLLAGGLETQYF.